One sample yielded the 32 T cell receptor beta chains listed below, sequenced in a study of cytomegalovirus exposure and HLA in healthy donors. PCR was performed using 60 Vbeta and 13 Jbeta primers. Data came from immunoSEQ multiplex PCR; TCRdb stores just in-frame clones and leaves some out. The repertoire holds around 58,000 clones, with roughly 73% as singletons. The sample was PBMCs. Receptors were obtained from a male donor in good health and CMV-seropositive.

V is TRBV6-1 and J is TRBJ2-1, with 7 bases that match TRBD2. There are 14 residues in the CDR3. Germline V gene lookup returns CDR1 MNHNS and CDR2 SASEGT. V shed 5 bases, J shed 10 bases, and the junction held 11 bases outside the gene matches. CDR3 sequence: CASSIATSHDEQFF. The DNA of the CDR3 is TGTGCCAGCAGTATCGCGACTAGCCACGACGAGCAGTTCTTC.

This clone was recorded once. In DNA, the CDR3 is TGCGCCAGCAGCTGGACAAAGGGGGAGAACTATGGCTACACCTTC. Its protein is CASSWTKGENYGYTF. This sequence joins TRBV5-1 and TRBJ1-2, with a tentative D call TRBD1 (6 bases). Trimming shortened V by 3 bases and J by 2 bases, and 14 bases separated the two germline ends. The germline gives CDR1 SGHRS, CDR2 YFSETQ. The CDR3 has 15 amino acids.

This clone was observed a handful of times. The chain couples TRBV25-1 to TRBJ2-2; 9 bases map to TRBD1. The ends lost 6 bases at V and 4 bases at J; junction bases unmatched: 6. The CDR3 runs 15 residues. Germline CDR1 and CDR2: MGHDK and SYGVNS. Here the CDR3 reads CASSDRGVSTGELFF. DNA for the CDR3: TGTGCCAGCAGCGACAGGGGGGTATCCACCGGGGAGCTGTTTTTT. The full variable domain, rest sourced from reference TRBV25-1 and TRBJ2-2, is EADIYQTPRYLVIGTGKKITLECSQTMGHDKMYWYQQDPGMELHLIHYSYGVNSTEKGDLSSESTVSRIRTEHFPLTLESARPSHTSQYLCASSDRGVSTGELFFGEGSRLTVL.

Here the CDR3 DNA reads TGTGCCAGTAGTATACATTCCCGGGGGGCTCGGAACTATGGCTACACCTTC. Translating gives CASSIHSRGARNYGYTF. The chain couples TRBV19 to TRBJ1-2; possibly TRBD1 for D (6 bases). From germline, CDR1 is LNHDA and CDR2 SQIVND (reference sequence). The CDR3 consists of 17 residues. Trimming stripped 2 bases from V and 2 bases from J, with 18 bases between.

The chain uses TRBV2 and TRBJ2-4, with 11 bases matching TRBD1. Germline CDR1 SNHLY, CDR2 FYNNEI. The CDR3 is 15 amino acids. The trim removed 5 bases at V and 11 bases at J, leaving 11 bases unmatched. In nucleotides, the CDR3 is TGTGCCAGCAGTAACGTCCCGGGACAGGGGGTTGTTCAGTACTTC. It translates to CASSNVPGQGVVQYF.

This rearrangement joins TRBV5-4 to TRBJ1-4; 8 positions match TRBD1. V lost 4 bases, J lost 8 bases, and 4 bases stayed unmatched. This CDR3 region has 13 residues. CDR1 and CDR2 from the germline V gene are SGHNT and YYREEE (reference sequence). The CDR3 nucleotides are TGTGCCAGCAGCCCCTGGACAGGGGAAAAACTGTTTTTT. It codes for CASSPWTGEKLFF.

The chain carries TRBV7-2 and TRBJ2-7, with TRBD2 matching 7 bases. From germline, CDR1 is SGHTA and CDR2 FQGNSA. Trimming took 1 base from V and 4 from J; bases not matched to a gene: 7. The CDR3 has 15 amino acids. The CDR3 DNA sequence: TGTGCCAGCAGCTTAGTTGCCCGGGGGGAGTACGAGCAGTACTTC. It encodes CASSLVARGEYEQYF.

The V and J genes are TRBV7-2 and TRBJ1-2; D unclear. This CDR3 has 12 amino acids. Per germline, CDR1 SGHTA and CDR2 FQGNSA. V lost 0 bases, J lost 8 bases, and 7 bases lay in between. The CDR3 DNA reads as TGTGCCAGCAGCTTAGCGGGCTACGGCTACACCTTC. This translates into CASSLAGYGYTF.

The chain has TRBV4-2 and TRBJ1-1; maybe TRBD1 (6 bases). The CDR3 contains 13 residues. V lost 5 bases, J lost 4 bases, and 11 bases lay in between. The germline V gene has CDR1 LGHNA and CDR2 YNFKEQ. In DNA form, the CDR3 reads TGTGCCAGCAGCTCGTACAGGGCCACTGAAGCTTTCTTT. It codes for CASSSYRATEAFF.

CDR3 loop: CASSLALGGHTDTQYF. The CDR3 DNA sequence: TGTGCCAGCAGCTTAGCGCTGGGGGGGCACACAGATACGCAGTATTTT. The chain employs TRBV7-4 and TRBJ2-3, with D possibly being TRBD2 (7 bases). V dropped 0 bases and J dropped 2 bases, with 12 bases sitting between them. Germline V CDR1 and CDR2: SGHVT, SQSDAQ. The CDR3 is made up of 16 amino acids.

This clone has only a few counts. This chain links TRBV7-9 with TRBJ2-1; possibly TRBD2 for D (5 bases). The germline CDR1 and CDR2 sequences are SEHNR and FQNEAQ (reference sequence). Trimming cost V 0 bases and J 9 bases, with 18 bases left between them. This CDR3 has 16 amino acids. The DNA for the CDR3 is TGTGCCAGCAGCTTAGCGGGCAGGACTTACAATTCTGAGCAGTTCTTC. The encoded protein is CASSLAGRTYNSEQFF.

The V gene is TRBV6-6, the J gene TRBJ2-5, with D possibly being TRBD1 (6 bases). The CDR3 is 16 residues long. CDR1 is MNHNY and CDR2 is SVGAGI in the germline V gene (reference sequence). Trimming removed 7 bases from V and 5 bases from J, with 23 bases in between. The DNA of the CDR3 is TGTGCCAGCACCCTTTTGGGGGCCTCGTTAAGGGAGACCCAGTACTTC. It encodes CASTLLGASLRETQYF.

The CDR3 DNA sequence: TGTGCCAGCAGTACGACTAGCGGGGGATATACGAACACCGGGGAGCTGTTTTTT. Translated, it gives CASSTTSGGYTNTGELFF. The rearrangement uses TRBV27 and TRBJ2-2; 12 bases fit TRBD2. The CDR3 totals 18 residues. The V gene end was trimmed by 5 bases and the J gene end by 0 bases; junction bases not matched to a gene: 7. Germline V gene sequence: CDR1 MNHEY, CDR2 SMNVEV (reference sequence).

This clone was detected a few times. The CDR3 loop is CASSKDSSYNSPLHF. CDR3 nucleotides: TGTGCCAGCAGTAAGGACAGCTCCTATAATTCACCCCTCCACTTT. The gene calls are TRBV6-1 and TRBJ1-6; TRBD1 might be the D (6 bases). The germline V and J ends were trimmed by 5 bases and 0 bases, with 8 bases remaining between them. The germline gives CDR1 MNHNS, CDR2 SASEGT. This CDR3 spans 15 amino acids.

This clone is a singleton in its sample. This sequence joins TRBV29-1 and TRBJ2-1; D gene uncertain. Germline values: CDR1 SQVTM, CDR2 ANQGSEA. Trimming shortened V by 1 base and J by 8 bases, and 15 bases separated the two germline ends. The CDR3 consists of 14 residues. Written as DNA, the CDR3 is TGCAGCGTTGAAGTGGTAGTCATAAAAGATGAGCAGTTCTTC. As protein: CSVEVVVIKDEQFF.

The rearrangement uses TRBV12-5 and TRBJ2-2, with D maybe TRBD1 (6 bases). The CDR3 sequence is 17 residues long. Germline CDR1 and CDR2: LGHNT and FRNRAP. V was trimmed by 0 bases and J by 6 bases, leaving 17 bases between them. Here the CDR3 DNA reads TGTGCTAGTGGTTTGGTACTGGATACAGGGTCGGCCGGGGAGCTGTTTTTT. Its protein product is CASGLVLDTGSAGELFF.

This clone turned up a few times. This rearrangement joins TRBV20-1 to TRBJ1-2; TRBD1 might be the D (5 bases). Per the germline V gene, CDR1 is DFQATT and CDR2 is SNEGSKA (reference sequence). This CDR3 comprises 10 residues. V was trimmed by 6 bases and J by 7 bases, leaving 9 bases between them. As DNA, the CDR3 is TGCAGTGCGGGTGGGGCTGGCTACACCTTC. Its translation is CSAGGAGYTF.

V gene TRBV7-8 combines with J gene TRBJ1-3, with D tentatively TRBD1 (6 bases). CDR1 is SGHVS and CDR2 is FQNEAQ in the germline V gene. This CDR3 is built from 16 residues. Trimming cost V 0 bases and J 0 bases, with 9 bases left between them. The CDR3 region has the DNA TGTGCCAGCAGCTTAGCGGGGACAACCTCTGGAAACACCATATATTTT. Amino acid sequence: CASSLAGTTSGNTIYF.

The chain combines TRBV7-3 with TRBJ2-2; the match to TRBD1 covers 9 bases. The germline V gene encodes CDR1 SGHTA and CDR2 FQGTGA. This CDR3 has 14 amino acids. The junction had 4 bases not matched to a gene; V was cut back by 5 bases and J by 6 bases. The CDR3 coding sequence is TGTGCCAGCAGCCCACAGGGGGCGGCCGGGGAGCTGTTTTTT. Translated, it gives CASSPQGAAGELFF. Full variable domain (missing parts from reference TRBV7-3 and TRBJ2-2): GAGVSQTPSNKVTEKGKYVELRCDPISGHTALYWYRQSLGQGPEFLIYFQGTGAADDSGLPNDRFFAVRPEGSVSTLKIQRTERGDSAVYLCASSPQGAAGELFFGEGSRLTVL.

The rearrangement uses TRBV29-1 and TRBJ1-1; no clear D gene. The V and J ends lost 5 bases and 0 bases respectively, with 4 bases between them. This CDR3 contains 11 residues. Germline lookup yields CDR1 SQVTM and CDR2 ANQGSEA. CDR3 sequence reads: CSVLVNTEAFF. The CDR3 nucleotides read TGCAGCGTTTTAGTGAACACTGAAGCTTTCTTT.

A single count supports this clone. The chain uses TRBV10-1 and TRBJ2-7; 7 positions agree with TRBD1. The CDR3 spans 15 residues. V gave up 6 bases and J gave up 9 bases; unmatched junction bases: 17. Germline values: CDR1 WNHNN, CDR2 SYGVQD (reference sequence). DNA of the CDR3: TGCGCCAGCAGCGAAACAGGGGTTCATCCTACGACGCAGTACTTC. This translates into CASSETGVHPTTQYF.

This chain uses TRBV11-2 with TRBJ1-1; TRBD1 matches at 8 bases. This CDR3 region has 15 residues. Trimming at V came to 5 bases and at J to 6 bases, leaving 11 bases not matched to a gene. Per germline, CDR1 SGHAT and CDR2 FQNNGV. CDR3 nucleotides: TGTGCCAGCAGCGCGAGGACAGGGCGTGGGGCTGAAGCTTTCTTT. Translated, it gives CASSARTGRGAEAFF.

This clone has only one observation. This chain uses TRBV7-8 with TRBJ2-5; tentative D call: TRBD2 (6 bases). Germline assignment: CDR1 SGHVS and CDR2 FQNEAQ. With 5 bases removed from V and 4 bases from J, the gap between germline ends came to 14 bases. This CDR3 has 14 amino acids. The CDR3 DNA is TGTGCCAGCAGCCGCCGCGGGGCAGGAGAGACCCAGTACTTC. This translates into CASSRRGAGETQYF.

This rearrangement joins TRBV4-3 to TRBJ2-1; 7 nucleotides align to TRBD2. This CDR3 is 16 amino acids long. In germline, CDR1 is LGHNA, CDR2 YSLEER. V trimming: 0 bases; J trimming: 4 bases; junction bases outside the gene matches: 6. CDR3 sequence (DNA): TGCGCCAGCAGCCAAGATGGGGGGGAACAATACAATGAGCAGTTCTTC. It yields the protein CASSQDGGEQYNEQFF.

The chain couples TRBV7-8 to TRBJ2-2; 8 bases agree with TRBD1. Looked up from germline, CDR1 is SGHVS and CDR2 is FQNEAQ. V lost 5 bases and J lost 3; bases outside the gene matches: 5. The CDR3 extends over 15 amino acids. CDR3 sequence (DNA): TGTGCCAGCAGCCCCCGACAGGGGCACACCGGGGAGCTGTTTTTT. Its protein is CASSPRQGHTGELFF.

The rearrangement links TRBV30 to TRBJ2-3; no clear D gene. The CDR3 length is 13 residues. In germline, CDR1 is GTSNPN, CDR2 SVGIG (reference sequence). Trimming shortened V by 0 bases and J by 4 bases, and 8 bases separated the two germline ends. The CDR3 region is CAWSVLGADTQYF. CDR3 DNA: TGTGCCTGGAGTGTACTCGGAGCAGATACGCAGTATTTT.

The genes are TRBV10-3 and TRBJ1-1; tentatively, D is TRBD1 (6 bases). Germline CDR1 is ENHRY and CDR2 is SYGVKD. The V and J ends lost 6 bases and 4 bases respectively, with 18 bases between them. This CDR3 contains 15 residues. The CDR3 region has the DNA TGTGCCATCAGAGATAAAACAGGGCCCCCCACTGAAGCTTTCTTT. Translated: CAIRDKTGPPTEAFF.

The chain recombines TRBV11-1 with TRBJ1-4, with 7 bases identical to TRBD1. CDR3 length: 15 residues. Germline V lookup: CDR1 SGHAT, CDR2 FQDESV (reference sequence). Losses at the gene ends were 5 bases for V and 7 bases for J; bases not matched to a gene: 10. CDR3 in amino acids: CASSPQRAGGEKLFF. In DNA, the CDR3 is TGTGCCAGCAGCCCCCAGAGGGCAGGGGGTGAAAAACTGTTTTTT.

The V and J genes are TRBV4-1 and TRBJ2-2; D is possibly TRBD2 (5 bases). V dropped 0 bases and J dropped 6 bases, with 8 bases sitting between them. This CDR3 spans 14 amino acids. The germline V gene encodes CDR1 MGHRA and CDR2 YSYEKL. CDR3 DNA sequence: TGCGCCAGCAGCCAAGAAGGAGGTGCCGGGGAGCTGTTTTTT. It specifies CASSQEGGAGELFF.

DNA for the CDR3: TGTGCCAGCAGCTTAGTAACTAAGGGAGCAAATCAGCCCCAGCATTTT. Its translation: CASSLVTKGANQPQHF. This rearrangement joins TRBV7-9 to TRBJ1-5; D is uncertain. The germline V and J ends were trimmed by 1 base and 4 bases, with 14 bases remaining between them. This CDR3 is 16 amino acids long. Germline CDR1 is SEHNR and CDR2 is FQNEAQ (reference sequence).

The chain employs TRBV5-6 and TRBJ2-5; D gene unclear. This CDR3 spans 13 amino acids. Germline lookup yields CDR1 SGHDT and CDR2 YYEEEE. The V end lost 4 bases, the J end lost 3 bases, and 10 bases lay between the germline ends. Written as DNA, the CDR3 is TGTGCCAGCAGCCCTACCCTTGAAGAGACCCAGTACTTC. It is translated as CASSPTLEETQYF.

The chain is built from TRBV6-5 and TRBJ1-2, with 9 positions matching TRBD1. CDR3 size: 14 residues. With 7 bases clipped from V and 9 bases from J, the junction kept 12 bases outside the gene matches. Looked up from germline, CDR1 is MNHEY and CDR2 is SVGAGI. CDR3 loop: CASTALAGQGRYTF. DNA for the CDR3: TGTGCCAGCACCGCCCTGGCGGGACAGGGACGCTACACCTTC.